This T cell receptor beta chain was captured by sequencing in a study of T-cell reconstitution after alpha-beta-depleted transplantation in children. Overall study results and limits: T-cell numbers and diversity one year post-transplant derived largely from freshly generated T cells. Several patients had high TCRbeta diversity at day 60; it came from surviving recipient T cells and thymic progenitors.

Comment on this clonotype: No antigen is known for it.

Preparation of the TCRbeta library was carried out with unique molecular identifiers. Via MiXCR, TCRdb re-called the PCR reads, giving one row per CDR3 protein. The profile shows some 550,000 distinct CDR3 sequences, 23% of them singletons. Sequencing was performed on PBMCs, mostly from graft donor cells, taken 360 days after TCRalphabeta/CD19-depleted stem cell transplant. The TCR originated in a boy under three years old who had a stem cell transplant for acute myeloid leukemia, so the T cells may come from the graft donor.

As DNA, the CDR3 is TGCAGTGCTAGAGGTCGGCCACCGGAGTCAGGGGCGACACAAGAGACCCAGTACTTC. Translating it yields CSARGRPPESGATQETQYF. The V and J genes are TRBV20-1 and TRBJ2-5; D is perhaps TRBD1 (6 bases). Trimming took 1 base from V and 2 from J, leaving 26 bases between them. The germline gives CDR1 DFQATT, CDR2 SNEGSKA (reference sequence). The CDR3 runs to 19 residues.